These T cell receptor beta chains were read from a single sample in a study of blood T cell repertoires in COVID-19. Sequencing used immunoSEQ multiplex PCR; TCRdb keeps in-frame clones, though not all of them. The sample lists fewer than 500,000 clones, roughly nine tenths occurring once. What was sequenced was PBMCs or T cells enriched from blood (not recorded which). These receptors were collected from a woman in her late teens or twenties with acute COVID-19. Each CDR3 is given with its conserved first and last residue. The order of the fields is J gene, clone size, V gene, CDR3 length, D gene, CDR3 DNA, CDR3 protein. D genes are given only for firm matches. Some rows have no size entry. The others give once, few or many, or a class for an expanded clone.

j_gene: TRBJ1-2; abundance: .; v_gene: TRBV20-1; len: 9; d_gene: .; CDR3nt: TGCAGTGCTACAAGGGGGTTAGCCTTC; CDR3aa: CSATRGLAF
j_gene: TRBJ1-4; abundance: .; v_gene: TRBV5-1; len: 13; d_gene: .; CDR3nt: TGCGCCAGCAGCGTCAGGGGTAATGAAAAACTGTTTTTT; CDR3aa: CASSVRGNEKLFF
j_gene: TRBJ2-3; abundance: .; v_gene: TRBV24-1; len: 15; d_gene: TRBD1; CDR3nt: TGTGCCACCAGTGAGTCGGACAGGGTTACAGATACGCAGTATTTT; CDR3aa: CATSESDRVTDTQYF
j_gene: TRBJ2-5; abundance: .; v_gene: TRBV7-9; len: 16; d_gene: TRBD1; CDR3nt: TGTGCCAGCAGCCCCCGACAGGGTCCCGATCAAGAGACCCAGTACTTC; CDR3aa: CASSPRQGPDQETQYF
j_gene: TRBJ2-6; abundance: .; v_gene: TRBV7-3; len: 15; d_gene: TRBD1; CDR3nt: TGTGCCAGCAGTACAGGGGCCTCTGGGGCCAACGTCCTGACTTTC; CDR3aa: CASSTGASGANVLTF
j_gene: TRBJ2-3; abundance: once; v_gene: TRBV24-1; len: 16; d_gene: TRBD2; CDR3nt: TGTGCCACCAGTGATGCCCATAGCGGGGGCACAGATACGCAGTATTTT; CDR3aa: CATSDAHSGGTDTQYF
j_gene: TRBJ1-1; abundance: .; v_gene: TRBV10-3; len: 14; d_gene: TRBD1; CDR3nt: TGTGCCATCAGGGGGACAGGGGCTTTGTCTGAAGCTTTCTTT; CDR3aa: CAIRGTGALSEAFF
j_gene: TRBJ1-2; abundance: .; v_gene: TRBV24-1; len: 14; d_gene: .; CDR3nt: TGTGCCACCAGTTGGGGACGGGGAGGGTATGGCTACACCTTC; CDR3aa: CATSWGRGGYGYTF
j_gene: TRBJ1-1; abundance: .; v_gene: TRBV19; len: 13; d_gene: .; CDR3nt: TGTGCCAGTAGTATCCGAGGAGGCACTGAAGCTTTCTTT; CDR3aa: CASSIRGGTEAFF
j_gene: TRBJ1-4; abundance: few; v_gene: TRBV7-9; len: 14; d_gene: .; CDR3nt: TGTGCCAGCAGCTTAGGAGGGACTAATGAAAAACTGTTTTTT; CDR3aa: CASSLGGTNEKLFF
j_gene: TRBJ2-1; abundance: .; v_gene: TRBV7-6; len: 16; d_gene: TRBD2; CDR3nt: TGTGCCAGCAGCTTAGCTAGCGGGAGCTCCTACAATGAGCAGTTCTTC; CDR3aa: CASSLASGSSYNEQFF
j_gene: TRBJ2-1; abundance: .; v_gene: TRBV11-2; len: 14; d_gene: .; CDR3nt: TGTGCCAGCAGCGAGGACTTCGAGAACAATGAGCAGTTCTTC; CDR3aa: CASSEDFENNEQFF
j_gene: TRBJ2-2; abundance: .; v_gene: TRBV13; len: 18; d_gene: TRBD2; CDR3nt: TGTGCCAGCAGCTTAGAGCCCGGGACTAGCGGACCCACCGGGGAGCTGTTTTTT; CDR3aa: CASSLEPGTSGPTGELFF
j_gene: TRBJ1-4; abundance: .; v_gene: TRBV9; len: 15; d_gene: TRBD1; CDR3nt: TGTGCCAGCAGCGTGACAGGGGCGACTAATGAAAAACTGTTTTTT; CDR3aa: CASSVTGATNEKLFF
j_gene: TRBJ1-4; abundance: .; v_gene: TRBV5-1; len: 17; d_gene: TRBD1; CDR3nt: TGCGCCAGCAGGTCGGGACAGGGGAGGTTACGGGATGAAAAACTGTTTTTT; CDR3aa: CASRSGQGRLRDEKLFF
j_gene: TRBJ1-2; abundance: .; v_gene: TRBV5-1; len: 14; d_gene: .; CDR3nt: TGCGCCAGCAGTTTCCCAGACAGCCTCAATGGCTACACCTTC; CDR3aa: CASSFPDSLNGYTF
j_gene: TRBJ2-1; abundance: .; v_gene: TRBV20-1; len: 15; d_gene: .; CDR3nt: TGCAGTGCTAGTTATTCTAGGAGCTCCTACAATGAGCAGTTCTTC; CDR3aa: CSASYSRSSYNEQFF
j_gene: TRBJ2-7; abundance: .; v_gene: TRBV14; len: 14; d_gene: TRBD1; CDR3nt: TGTGCCAGCAGCCGGGACAGGGGATTGTTTTCGCAGTACTTC; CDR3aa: CASSRDRGLFSQYF
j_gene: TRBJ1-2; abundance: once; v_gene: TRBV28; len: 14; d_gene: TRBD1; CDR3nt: TGTGCCAGCAGACCAAGGACAGGGAACTATGGCTACACCTTC; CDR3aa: CASRPRTGNYGYTF
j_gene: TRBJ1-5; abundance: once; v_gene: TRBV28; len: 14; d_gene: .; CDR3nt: TGTGCCAGCAGTTCTTTACAGCACAATCAGCCCCAGCATTTT; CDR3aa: CASSSLQHNQPQHF
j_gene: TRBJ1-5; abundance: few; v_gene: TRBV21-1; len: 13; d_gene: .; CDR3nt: TGTGCCAGCAGCGTTTTACAGGGTCGGCCCCAGCATTTT; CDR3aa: CASSVLQGRPQHF
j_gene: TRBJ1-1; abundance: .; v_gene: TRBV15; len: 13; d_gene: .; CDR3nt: TGTGCCACCAGCAGAGATTTCCAGTACGAAGCTTTCTTT; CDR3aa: CATSRDFQYEAFF
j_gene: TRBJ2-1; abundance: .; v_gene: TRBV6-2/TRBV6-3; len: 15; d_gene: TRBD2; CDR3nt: TGTGCCAGCAGTTTAGCGGGGGGGCCGTACAATGAGCAGTTCTTC; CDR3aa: CASSLAGGPYNEQFF
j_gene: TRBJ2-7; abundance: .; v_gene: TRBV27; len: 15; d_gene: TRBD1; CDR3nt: TGTGCCAGCGGAAACATAGCAGGGGGCTTCTACGAGCAGTACTTC; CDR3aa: CASGNIAGGFYEQYF
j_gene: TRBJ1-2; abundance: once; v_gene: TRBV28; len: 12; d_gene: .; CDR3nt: TGTGCCAGCACGGACAGAAACTATGGCTACACCTTC; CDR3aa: CASTDRNYGYTF
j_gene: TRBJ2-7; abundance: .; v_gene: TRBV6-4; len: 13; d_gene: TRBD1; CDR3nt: TGTGCCAGCAGTCCTACTCAGGGGGACGAGCAGTACTTC; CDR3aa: CASSPTQGDEQYF
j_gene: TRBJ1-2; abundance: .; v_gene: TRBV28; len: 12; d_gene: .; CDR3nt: TGTGCCAGCAGTCCGTCCGACTATGGCTACACCTTC; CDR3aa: CASSPSDYGYTF
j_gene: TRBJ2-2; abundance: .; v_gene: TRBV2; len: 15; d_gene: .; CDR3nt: TGTGCCAGCAGTGAAGCGCCCCTAGCGACCGGGGAGCTGTTTTTT; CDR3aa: CASSEAPLATGELFF
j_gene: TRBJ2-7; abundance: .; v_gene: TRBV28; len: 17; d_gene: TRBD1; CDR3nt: TGTGCCAGCAGCTTAATGGTTGGGGACAGTCCCTCCTACGAGCAGTACTTC; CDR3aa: CASSLMVGDSPSYEQYF
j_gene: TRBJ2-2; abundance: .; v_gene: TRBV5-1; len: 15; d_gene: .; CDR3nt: TGCGCCAGCAGCCGAGACGCAGGGAACACCGGGGAGCTGTTTTTT; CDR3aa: CASSRDAGNTGELFF
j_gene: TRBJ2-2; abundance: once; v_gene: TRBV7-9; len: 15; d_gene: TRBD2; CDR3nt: TGTGCCAGCGGTACCGGGACTACGAACACCGGGGAGCTGTTTTTT; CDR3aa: CASGTGTTNTGELFF
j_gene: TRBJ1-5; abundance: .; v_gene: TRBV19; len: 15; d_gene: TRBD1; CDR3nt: TGTGCCAGTAGTATACTTGGACAGGGGATTCAGCCCCAGCATTTT; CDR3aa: CASSILGQGIQPQHF
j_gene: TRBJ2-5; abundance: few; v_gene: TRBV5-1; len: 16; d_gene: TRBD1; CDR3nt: TGCGCCAGCAGCTTCGGGTCGACAGGGGGCGGAGAGACCCAGTACTTC; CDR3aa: CASSFGSTGGGETQYF
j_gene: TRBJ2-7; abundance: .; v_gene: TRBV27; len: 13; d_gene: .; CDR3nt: TGTGCCAGCAGTTTATCGGACAGCTACGAGCAGTACTTC; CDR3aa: CASSLSDSYEQYF
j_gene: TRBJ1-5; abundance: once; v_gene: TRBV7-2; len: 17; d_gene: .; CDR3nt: TGTGCCAGCAGCCCCAGGACAGCCATTGCCGGCAATCAGCCCCAGCATTTT; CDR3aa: CASSPRTAIAGNQPQHF
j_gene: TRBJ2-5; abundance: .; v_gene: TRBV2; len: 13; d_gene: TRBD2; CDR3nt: TGTGCCAGCATCGGACTAGCGGAAGAGACCCAGTACTTC; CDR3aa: CASIGLAEETQYF
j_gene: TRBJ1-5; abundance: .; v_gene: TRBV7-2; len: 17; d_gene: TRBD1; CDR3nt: TGTGCCAGCAGCTTAGTACAGGGGGGGGTGATTTATCAGCCCCAGCATTTT; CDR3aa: CASSLVQGGVIYQPQHF
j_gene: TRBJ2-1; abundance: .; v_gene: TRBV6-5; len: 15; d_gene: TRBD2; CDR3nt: TGTGCCAGCAGCCCAGGACTAGCGGTAAACAATGAGCAGTTCTTC; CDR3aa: CASSPGLAVNNEQFF
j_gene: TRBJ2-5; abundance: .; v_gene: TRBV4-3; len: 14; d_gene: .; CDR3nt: TGCGCCAGCAGCCCCGGACTCTATCAAGAGACCCAGTACTTC; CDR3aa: CASSPGLYQETQYF
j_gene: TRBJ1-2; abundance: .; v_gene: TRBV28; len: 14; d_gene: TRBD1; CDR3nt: TGTGCCAGCAGGACCGGGACAGGGTCTTATGGCTACACCTTC; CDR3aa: CASRTGTGSYGYTF
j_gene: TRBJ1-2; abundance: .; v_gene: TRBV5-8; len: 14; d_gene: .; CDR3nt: TGTGCCAGCAGGTCCGTTGATTGGGGAGGTGGCTACACCTTC; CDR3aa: CASRSVDWGGGYTF
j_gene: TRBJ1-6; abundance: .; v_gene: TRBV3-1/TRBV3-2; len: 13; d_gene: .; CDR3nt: TGTGCCAGCAGCCAAGATTGGGCTTCACCCCTCCACTTT; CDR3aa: CASSQDWASPLHF
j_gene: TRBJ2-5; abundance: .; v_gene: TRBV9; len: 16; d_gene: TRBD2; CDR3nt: TGTGCCAGCAGCGTAGCGATTAGCGGGGGAGGAGAGACCCAGTACTTC; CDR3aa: CASSVAISGGGETQYF
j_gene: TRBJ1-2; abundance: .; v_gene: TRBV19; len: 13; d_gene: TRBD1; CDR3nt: TGTGCCAGTAGTACGACAGGGTACGGTGGCTACACCTTC; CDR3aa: CASSTTGYGGYTF
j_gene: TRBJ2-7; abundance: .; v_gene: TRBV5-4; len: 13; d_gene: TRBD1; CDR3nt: TGTGCCAGCAGCCTCGACAGGGGTTACGAGCAGTACTTC; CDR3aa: CASSLDRGYEQYF
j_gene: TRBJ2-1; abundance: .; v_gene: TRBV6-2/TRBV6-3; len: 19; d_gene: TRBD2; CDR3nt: TGTGCCAGCAGTTTCTGGACTAGCGGGGCTCTTAGCTATGACAATGAGCAGTTCTTC; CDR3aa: CASSFWTSGALSYDNEQFF
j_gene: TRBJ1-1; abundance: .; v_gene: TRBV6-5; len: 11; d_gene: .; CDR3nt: TGTGCCAGCAGTTACTCTTTGAGGGCTTTCTTT; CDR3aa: CASSYSLRAFF
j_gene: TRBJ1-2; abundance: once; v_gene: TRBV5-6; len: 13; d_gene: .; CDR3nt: TGTGCCAGCAGCTTTGGCAGTAACTATGGCTACACCTTC; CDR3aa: CASSFGSNYGYTF